The 29 T cell receptor beta chains below all came from one sample that was sequenced in a study of identical twins. Using its own MiXCR run on the 5' RACE reads, TCRdb lists one record per CDR3 protein. Of some 500,000 distinct CDR3 sequences in the sample, over 11% were seen once. These data were also filed under a second study, of yellow fever vaccine responses in identical twins.

Sequences were obtained from CD4+ T cells sorted from blood. The receptors were gathered from a woman under 30 in good health.

This clonotype has just a few counts. The V call is TRBV2, the J call TRBJ2-5; TRBD2 aligns across 13 bases. The CDR3 consists of 14 residues. The germline V gene has CDR1 SNHLY and CDR2 FYNNEI. V lost 8 bases, J lost 10 bases, and 10 bases stayed unmatched. The chain's CDR3 is CASGGTSGKVGQYF. In DNA, the CDR3 is TGTGCCAGCGGCGGGACTAGCGGGAAAGTGGGCCAGTACTTC.

This chain connects TRBV6-7 to TRBJ2-7; no reliable D call. TRBV6-7 is given ORF status, its function remaining uncertain. The CDR3 sequence is 14 residues long. Trimming shortened V by 5 bases and J by 3 bases, and 14 bases separated the two germline ends. CDR3 sequence: CASSRVKNHYEQYF. CDR3 coding DNA: TGTGCCAGCAGTCGAGTCAAAAATCACTACGAGCAGTACTTC.

The CDR3: CASSQRGIETQYF. The CDR3, as DNA: TGTGCCAGCAGCCAACGAGGGATAGAGACCCAGTACTTC. The chain combines TRBV3-1 with TRBJ2-5, with D possibly matching TRBD2 (5 bases). The CDR3 is made up of 13 amino acids. Germline assignment: CDR1 LGHDT and CDR2 YNNKEL (reference sequence). Deletions cut 2 bases from V and 4 bases from J, with 8 bases between.

This chain connects TRBV2 to TRBJ2-5, with 7 nucleotides matching TRBD2. CDR3 length equals 13 residues. V lost 5 bases and J lost 7; bases outside the gene matches: 7. The germline V gene has CDR1 SNHLY and CDR2 FYNNEI. The CDR3 DNA is TGTGCCAGCAGTATCCGGGGGGAAGGGACCCAGTACTTC. As protein: CASSIRGEGTQYF.

This clonotype was seen only a few times. V is TRBV5-1 and J is TRBJ2-3; the D gene could be TRBD1 or TRBD2 (6 bases each). CDR1 is SGHRS, CDR2 YFSETQ, per germline. This CDR3 is 16 amino acids long. V was trimmed by 4 bases and J by 0 bases, leaving 15 bases between them. CDR3 residues: CASSLQGGASTDTQYF. DNA for the CDR3: TGCGCCAGCAGCCTACAGGGCGGGGCTAGCACAGATACGCAGTATTTT.

This clonotype was found many times. As DNA, the CDR3 is TGCAGCGCCTCCGGGGCGGCAGGCACAGATACGCAGTATTTT. Protein product: CSASGAAGTDTQYF. The chain is built from TRBV29-1 and TRBJ2-3, with D perhaps assigned TRBD1 or TRBD2 (5 bases each). CDR3 length: 14 amino acids. Germline V gene data show CDR1 as SQVTM and CDR2 as ANQGSEA. Trimming stripped 7 bases from V and 1 base from J, with 15 bases between.

V usage is TRBV13 and J usage is TRBJ2-1, with a possible D match to TRBD2 (6 bases). CDR3 length equals 12 residues. The germline CDR1 and CDR2 sequences are PRHDT and FYEKMQ (reference sequence). Trimming took off 5 bases at V and 9 bases at J, with 11 bases between the two ends. The CDR3 DNA follows: TGTGCCAGCAGCCCGAGACTAGGTGAGCAGTTCTTC. It is translated as CASSPRLGEQFF.

The CDR3 region is CSARLAGGSPETQYF. The CDR3 DNA reads as TGCAGTGCTAGACTAGCGGGGGGGTCCCCAGAGACCCAGTACTTC. The chain is built from TRBV20-1 and TRBJ2-5; 12 bases fit TRBD2. This CDR3 is built from 15 residues. The germline V gene encodes CDR1 DFQATT and CDR2 SNEGSKA (reference sequence). V was clipped by 2 bases and J by 4 bases; unmatched bases: 5.

This clonotype was counted between two and nine times. The rearrangement joins TRBV5-4 to TRBJ2-7; D may be TRBD1 (7 bases). V lost 6 bases, J lost 1 base, and 17 bases lay in between. This CDR3 has 15 residues. Germline-derived CDR1 and CDR2 are SGHNT and YYREEE (reference sequence). Written as DNA, the CDR3 is TGTGCCAGCACCCACCAGGGGGGAAAGTCCTACGAGCAGTACTTC. Its protein product is CASTHQGGKSYEQYF. The variable domain in full, with the rest retrieved from reference TRBV5-4 and TRBJ2-7, is ETGVTQSPTHLIKTRGQQVTLRCSSQSGHNTVSWYQQALGQGPQFIFQYYREEENGRGNFPPRFSGLQFPNYSSELNVNALELDDSALYLCASTHQGGKSYEQYFGPGTRLTVT.

The V call is TRBV7-9, the J call TRBJ2-5, with D possibly matching TRBD1 (5 bases). The V end lost 5 bases, the J end lost 5 bases, and 18 bases lay between the germline ends. This CDR3 has 15 amino acids. CDR1 and CDR2 (germline): SEHNR, FQNEAQ (reference sequence). CDR3 sequence (DNA): TGTGCCAGCAGCCCTTGGGGCAGGGCAGGGGAGACCCAGTACTTC. Protein: CASSPWGRAGETQYF.

In this sample, this clonotype turned up a few times. The J gene is TRBJ1-5, the V gene TRBV20-1; no definite D call. Germline V gene data show CDR1 as DFQATT and CDR2 as SNEGSKA (reference sequence). The CDR3 has 13 amino acids. The V end lost 5 bases, the J end lost 2 bases, and 10 bases lay between the germline ends. CDR3 sequence: CSAGGKGNQPQHF. CDR3 bases: TGCAGTGCTGGAGGGAAAGGCAATCAGCCCCAGCATTTT.

This clonotype has a handful of counts. The V gene is TRBV27, the J gene TRBJ2-1; no firm D call. V lost 7 bases and J 5 bases, leaving 12 bases between the germline ends. The CDR3 length is 13 residues. Germline V gives CDR1 MNHEY, CDR2 SMNVEV (reference sequence). This CDR3 reads CASTTHLHNEQFF. CDR3 DNA sequence: TGTGCCAGCACCACCCACCTCCACAATGAGCAGTTCTTC.

Ten or more counts support this clonotype. The chain joins TRBV18 to TRBJ1-6, with D perhaps TRBD1 (5 bases). Deletions cut 1 base from V and 8 bases from J, with 9 bases between. This CDR3 is built from 14 residues. Germline V lookup: CDR1 KGHSH, CDR2 LQKENI. CDR3 DNA sequence: TGTGCCAGCTCACCACAGGGGTCGGATTCACCCCTCCACTTT. This encodes CASSPQGSDSPLHF.

The chain combines TRBV20-1 with TRBJ2-1, with D possibly being TRBD2 (5 bases). Germline V gene sequence: CDR1 DFQATT, CDR2 SNEGSKA (reference sequence). The CDR3 is made up of 11 amino acids. CDR3 residues: CTYREGNEQFF. The CDR3 bases are TGCACCTATCGAGAGGGCAATGAGCAGTTCTTC.

The V gene is TRBV7-9, the J gene TRBJ2-2; D unclear. CDR1 and CDR2 (germline): SEHNR, FQNEAQ (reference sequence). The CDR3 length is 15 residues. Trimming took off 2 bases at V and 2 bases at J, with 9 bases between the two ends. The CDR3 spells CASSLSQINTGELFF. The CDR3 DNA is TGTGCCAGCAGCTTATCACAGATCAACACCGGGGAGCTGTTTTTT.

This clonotype was found a few times. The DNA of the CDR3 is TGTGCCAGCAGCTTGTGGGACAGGGGTTCTTTTCCCGGGGAGCTGTTTTTT. Translating gives CASSLWDRGSFPGELFF. This chain uses TRBV5-5 with TRBJ2-2, with 10 bases matching TRBD1. CDR3 length: 17 amino acids. The V segment lost 1 base and the J segment 6 bases; nucleotides outside the gene matches: 9. Germline CDR1 is SGHKS and CDR2 is YYEKEE (reference sequence). Looking up the rest from reference TRBV5-5 and TRBJ2-2 gives the full variable domain: DAGVTQSPTHLIKTRGQQVTLRCSPISGHKSVSWYQQVLGQGPQFIFQYYEKEERGRGNFPDRFSARQFPNYSSELNVNALLLGDSALYLCASSLWDRGSFPGELFFGEGSRLTVL.

There are a few counts of this clonotype. J is TRBJ2-1 and V is TRBV27; D gene ambiguous. The CDR3 loop spans 13 amino acids. Germline CDR1 and CDR2: MNHEY and SMNVEV (reference sequence). Trimming cost V 0 bases and J 9 bases, with 9 bases left between them. For the CDR3, the DNA is TGTGCCAGCAGTTTATCCGGCTATCTTGAGCAGTTCTTC. Amino acids: CASSLSGYLEQFF.

This clonotype has ten or more counts. The V call is TRBV12-3 or TRBV12-4, the J call TRBJ1-4; D uncertain. V was pared by 6 bases and J by 4 bases, with 6 bases between. The CDR3 runs 12 residues. CDR3 in DNA: TGTGCCAGCAGGACCATTAATGAAAAACTGTTTTTT. Protein product: CASRTINEKLFF.

This clonotype was observed many times. The rearrangement uses TRBV4-3 and TRBJ2-1, with TRBD2 identical over 7 bases. Germline V gives CDR1 LGHNA, CDR2 YSLEER. Trimming at V came to 1 base and at J to 4 bases, leaving 7 bases not matched to a gene. This CDR3 comprises 16 residues. CDR3: CASSQGAGVAYNEQFF. The CDR3, as DNA: TGCGCCAGCAGCCAAGGTGCGGGAGTCGCGTACAATGAGCAGTTCTTC.

The chain recombines TRBV20-1 with TRBJ2-3, with TRBD2 as a possible D gene (6 bases). The V end lost 5 bases, the J end lost 2 bases, and 17 bases lay between the germline ends. The CDR3 runs to 15 residues. Germline CDR1 reads DFQATT; CDR2 reads SNEGSKA (reference sequence). The CDR3 bases are TGCAGTGCTCCTTATGGGGGAGGAATCACAGATACGCAGTATTTT. Translated, it gives CSAPYGGGITDTQYF.

The chain is built from TRBV30 and TRBJ2-7, with D possibly being TRBD1 (6 bases). The V end was cut by 0 bases, the J end by 3 bases, with 12 bases between. This CDR3 has 14 amino acids. CDR1 is GTSNPN and CDR2 is SVGIG in the germline V gene (reference sequence). This chain's CDR3 is CAWSVQGKGYEQYF. CDR3 nucleotides: TGTGCCTGGAGTGTACAGGGTAAAGGCTACGAGCAGTACTTC.

Worth noting for this clonotype: A much more abundant neighbour one base away suggests this may be a read error. The rearrangement uses TRBV12-3 or TRBV12-4 and TRBJ2-1; D remains unclear. Trimming removed 1 base at V and 8 bases at J, with 3 bases between. The CDR3 is made up of 11 amino acids. CDR3 amino acids: CASSLDHEQFF. DNA of the CDR3: TGTGCCAGCAGTTTAGACCATGAGCAGTTCTTC.

Comment on this clonotype: With a much larger clone just one base away, this may be a read error. This sequence joins TRBV11-3 and TRBJ2-1, with 7 bases fitting TRBD1. The junction had 2 bases not matched to a gene; V was cut back by 5 bases and J by 4 bases. This CDR3 has 13 amino acids. CDR1 and CDR2 from the germline V gene are SGHNT and YENEEA. Here the CDR3 reads CASSTDRYNEQFF. Written as DNA, the CDR3 is TGTGCCAGCAGCACGGACAGGTACAATGAGCAGTTCTTC.

This clonotype turned up a few times. The rearrangement links TRBV5-5 to TRBJ2-7; D might be TRBD2 (6 bases). The CDR3 loop spans 16 amino acids. CDR1 and CDR2 (germline): SGHKS, YYEKEE (reference sequence). The V and J ends lost 4 bases and 3 bases respectively, with 20 bases between them. This chain's CDR3 is CASSLSEASDYYEQYF. In DNA, the CDR3 is TGTGCCAGCAGCCTATCCGAGGCTAGCGACTACTACGAGCAGTACTTC.

This clonotype was picked up a small number of times. The chain recombines TRBV3-1 with TRBJ2-2; D not resolved. The CDR3 spans 16 residues. In germline, CDR1 is LGHDT, CDR2 YNNKEL (reference sequence). With 1 base removed from V and 0 bases from J, the gap between germline ends came to 9 bases. The CDR3 sequence: CASSQVLQTNTGELFF. The CDR3 nucleotides are TGTGCCAGCAGCCAAGTACTCCAGACGAACACCGGGGAGCTGTTTTTT. Combining the CDR3 with reference TRBV3-1 and TRBJ2-2 gives the whole variable domain DTAVSQTPKYLVTQMGNDKSIKCEQNLGHDTMYWYKQDSKKFLKIMFSYNNKELIINETVPNRFSPKSPDKAHLNLHINSLELGDSAVYFCASSQVLQTNTGELFFGEGSRLTVL.

This chain connects TRBV28 to TRBJ1-5, with a possible D match to TRBD1 (5 bases). Per the germline V gene, CDR1 is MDHEN and CDR2 is SYDVKM. Trimming shortened V by 6 bases and J by 6 bases, and 24 bases separated the two germline ends. The CDR3 is 17 amino acids. This CDR3 is CASRNTPPAGLVQPQHF. The CDR3 DNA reads TGTGCCAGCAGAAACACCCCCCCGGCAGGGCTGGTTCAGCCCCAGCATTTT.

This chain links TRBV12-3 or TRBV12-4 with TRBJ2-1, with TRBD1 matching 8 bases. The J segment lost 8 bases and the V segment lost 1 base, leaving 4 bases of the junction unmatched. The CDR3 covers 14 residues. The CDR3 region has the DNA TGTGCCAGCAGTTTAGGGACAGGGTACGATGAGCAGTTCTTC. Residues: CASSLGTGYDEQFF.

The genes are TRBV4-2 and TRBJ1-5; 10 bases are shared with TRBD1. The CDR3 has 17 amino acids. V shed 0 bases and J 2 bases; nucleotides not matched to a gene: 4. Per the germline V gene, CDR1 is LGHNA and CDR2 is YNFKEQ. CDR3 nucleotide sequence: TGTGCCAGCAGCCAAGAGGACAGGGGGATTCGCAATCAGCCCCAGCATTTT. It encodes CASSQEDRGIRNQPQHF.

This clonotype was found many times. The V and J genes are TRBV15 and TRBJ2-5; TRBD1 matches 7 bases. This CDR3 region has 15 residues. V gave up 1 base and J gave up 4 bases; unmatched junction bases: 6. CDR1 and CDR2 from the germline V gene are LNHNV and YYDKDF (reference sequence). The DNA for the CDR3 is TGTGCCACCAGCAGAGGTGACAGGGAGTCAGAGACCCAGTACTTC. The encoded protein is CATSRGDRESETQYF. Looking up the rest from reference TRBV15 and TRBJ2-5 gives the full variable domain: DAMVIQNPRYQVTQFGKPVTLSCSQTLNHNVMYWYQQKSSQAPKLLFHYYDKDFNNEADTPDNFQSRRPNTSFCFLDIRSPGLGDTAMYLCATSRGDRESETQYFGPGTRLLVL.